This T cell receptor beta chain stems from a study of neurological immune-mediated disorders (dated by TCRdb to between 2017 and 2020). Background on the whole study: Peripheral blood TCR-beta repertoires from HTLV-I-associated myelopathy (HAM/TSP) patients, multiple sclerosis patients and healthy controls were compared by UMI-based sequencing. The 95 to 120 TCR-beta libraries included longitudinal samples, technical triplicates and paired sorted CD4+ and CD8+ T-cell subsets alongside PBMC samples. Longitudinal HAM/TSP donors and healthy donors each had 3 time-points at intervals of about 3-45 months. The cohort comprised 60 to 75 subjects: approximately 15 HAM/TSP patients, approximately 34 multiple sclerosis patients and 20 healthy controls. What the work shows at the level of the full study, not this receptor alone: No identical CDR3 amino acid sequences were found to be shared among expanded clones across subjects, suggesting that TCR-beta repertoires were private in all groups. The highest TCR clonal expansion was observed in HAM/TSP patients, whereas the lowest was observed in MS patients, even when compared with healthy controls.

From V the trimming removes 3 bases and from J it removes 7 bases, while the gene matches leave 5 bases of the junction unaccounted for. The CDR3 holds 15 amino acids from the cysteine to the phenylalanine. Just CDR3 DNA is preserved here, 45 bases in frame from base 1. CDR1 and CDR2 (GTSNPN, SVGIG) derive from the germline V gene (reference sequence). To synthesize cDNA, template-switch 5'RACE was performed with a primer carrying a 10-nucleotide random unique molecular identifier so that each TCR transcript was tagged. Every sequencing run yielded over 180 million TCR-beta sequences covering 15-18 subjects. Total RNA was extracted with the RNeasy kit. Using the KAPA Real-time Library Amplification kit, TCR-beta VDJ regions were amplified with primers for the TCR constant region and the 5'RACE anchor. Sample indexes and Illumina adaptors were added in a first PCR, and a second PCR then increased library yield. After purification with Ampure beads, the TCR product of roughly 650 bp was size-selected on a 2% E-gel SizeSelection system. Before pooling, library quality was assessed on a Bioanalyzer, concentration was determined with Qubit, and library quantification was performed with the Kapa Library Quantification kit. An Illumina HiSeq 2500 was used to sequence the libraries paired-end at 2 x 150 bp. To increase sequence diversity, 25-30% phiX was spiked into each library pool. In the authors' own workflow: Quality-filtered reads were processed with the UMI-based MiGEC pipeline, which removed over 85% of raw TCR sequences during error correction. VDJ genes were aligned to IMGT germline references, and each clonotype was defined by a unique CDR3 amino acid sequence together with V-J genes. VDJtools evaluated clonal expansion, Shannon diversity and CDR3 relatedness (CalcPairwiseDistances, ClusterSamples); CLCbio workbench built phylogenetic trees. A clone was classed as expanded if it had 8 or more unique UMIs, a cutoff based on coefficient-of-variation modelling across technical triplicates. TCRdb trimmed the raw reads at Q25, called clones with MiXCR and kept productive beta chains. Each entry is one CDR3 protein sequence, shown with its most common DNA and genes. These V and J calls derive from TCRdb rather than the authors' analysis. The sample table shows roughly 45,000 distinct CDR3 sequences, and approximately 13% are seen once. About an eighth of the sample belongs to the ten largest clones.

This clonotype was seen ten or more times. Its binding antigen is unknown. The sample holds no much larger clone one base away, and base qualities are not on file. Explained via the paper, the time point label denotes: longitudinal time-point 3. The healthy controls were volunteers from a blood bank in Maryland, USA. Libraries from unsorted PBMCs were made from 2 million PBMCs kept in RNAlater at -80 degrees C until RNA extraction. PBMCs were separated from peripheral blood using Ficoll-Hypaque density gradient centrifugation and then cryopreserved in liquid nitrogen. The rearranged segments are TRBV30 and TRBJ2-1, and 14 junction bases match TRBD2. The sequencing sample was made of PBMCs. This receptor was obtained from a man aged 30 to 39 in good health. The encoded CDR3 is CAWRKGTSGSNEQFF. Read as DNA, the sequence is TGTGCCTGGAGAAAAGGGACTAGCGGGAGTAATGAGCAGTTCTTC. The variable domain in full, with residues beyond the CDR3 obtained from the reference TRBV30 and TRBJ2-1 genes, is SQTIHQWPATLVQPVGSPLSLECTVEGTSNPNLYWYRQAAGRGLQLLFYSVGIGQISSEVPQNLSASRPQDRQFILSSKKLLLSDSGFYLCAWRKGTSGSNEQFFGPGTRLTVL.